This T cell receptor (beta chain) was identified during a study of blood T cell repertoires in COVID-19. The V end was cut by 5 bases, the J end by 0 bases, with 16 bases between. This CDR3 comprises 16 residues. Germline V gene sequence: CDR1 SGHAT, CDR2 FQNNGV. In the authors' methods: From reference gene primer amplification, estimates of nucleated cell counts were derived. Sequencing used immunoSEQ multiplex PCR; TCRdb keeps in-frame clones, though not all of them. The DNA was the basis for D and trimming; V, J and clone size are from that table. This table has 88,000 or so clones, around 86% appearing once.

The chain combines TRBV11-2 with TRBJ1-1, with a tentative D call TRBD1 (6 bases). Sequenced sample: peripheral blood. The receptor was derived from a man between 60 and 75 years old with acute or convalescent COVID-19. The CDR3 spells CASSINSGTLNTEAFF. In nucleotides, the CDR3 is TGTGCCAGCAGCATAAATTCCGGGACACTGAACACTGAAGCTTTCTTT.